This entry features one T cell receptor beta chain sequence. Antigen specificity is unknown. This sample was taken from a study of OX40 agonist ivuxolimab in advanced cancers. Clones were sequenced by immunoSEQ multiplex PCR, and TCRdb holds only the in-frame ones, with some missing. The sample lists about 33,000 clones, approximately 89% seen once, with 0.92% in the top ten. The V and J ends lost 4 bases and 11 bases, in that order; junction bases with no gene match: 15. Per germline, CDR1 MGHRA and CDR2 YSYEKL. The CDR3 extends over 16 amino acids. General observations from the study: CD4+ and CD8+ T cells in blood underwent clonal expansion by week 6 at 0.1 to 3.0 mg/kg.

The chain is built from TRBV4-1 and TRBJ2-5; 11 bases line up with TRBD1. The clonotype comes from an adult with an advanced solid tumor such as melanoma, head and neck, liver or kidney cancer. The sample consisted of CD4+ or CD8+ T cells sorted from blood, taken in a trial of the OX40 agonist ivuxolimab. The CDR3 sequence: CASSRGQGALTVEQYF. CDR3 sequence (DNA): TGCGCCAGCAGCCGAGGACAGGGGGCTCTAACTGTTGAGCAGTACTTC.